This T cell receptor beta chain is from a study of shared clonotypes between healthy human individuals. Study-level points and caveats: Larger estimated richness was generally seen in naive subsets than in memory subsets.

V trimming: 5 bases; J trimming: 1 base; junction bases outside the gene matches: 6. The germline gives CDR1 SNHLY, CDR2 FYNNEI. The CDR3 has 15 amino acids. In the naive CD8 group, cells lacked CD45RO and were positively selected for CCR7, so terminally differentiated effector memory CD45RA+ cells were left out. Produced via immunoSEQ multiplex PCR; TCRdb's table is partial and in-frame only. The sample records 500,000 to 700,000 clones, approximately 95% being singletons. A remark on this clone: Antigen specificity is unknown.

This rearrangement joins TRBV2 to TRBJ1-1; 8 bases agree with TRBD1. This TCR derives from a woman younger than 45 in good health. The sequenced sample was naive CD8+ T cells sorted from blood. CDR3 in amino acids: CASSPMGQANTEAFF. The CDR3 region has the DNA TGTGCCAGCAGTCCCATGGGACAGGCGAACACTGAAGCTTTCTTT.